This TCR beta chain was captured in a study of cytomegalovirus exposure and HLA in healthy donors. Study context: Out of about 170 million T cells, an earlier analysis found over 100 million unique TCR beta sequences in total.

Worth noting for this clone: The antigen remains undetermined.

The PCR ran on 60 Vbeta and 13 Jbeta primers. As handled by the study authors: In a later analysis, roughly 11 million of 60 million to 80 million unique beta chains occurred in at least two donors. Clones were sequenced by immunoSEQ multiplex PCR, and TCRdb holds only the in-frame ones, with some missing. V and J calls plus clone size are reproduced from that table; the DNA served to infer D and trimming. The data show 150,000 or so clones, with 65% to 85% seen just once and under 6% held by the top ten. Germline V CDR1 and CDR2: PRHDT, FYEKMQ (reference sequence). V lost 5 bases to trimming and J lost 6 bases, with 11 bases between them. The CDR3 sequence is 12 residues long. The study, taken as a whole, reports: Some segments of the V type, notably TRBV6-2 and TRBV6-3, were excluded as indistinguishable. Earlier findings revealed that most TCR beta V segments proved productive either about 90% or about 30% of the time.

The sequenced sample consisted of PBMCs. The TCR originated in a woman in her 50s in good health and CMV-seropositive. The chain couples TRBV13 to TRBJ2-7; tentatively, D is TRBD2 (5 bases). The chain's CDR3 is CASSPVAGEQYF. As DNA, the CDR3 is TGTGCCAGCAGCCCCGTGGCGGGCGAGCAGTACTTC.